Below are 20 T cell receptor beta chains sequenced from a single sample in a study of cytomegalovirus exposure and HLA in healthy donors. PCR used 60 Vbeta primers and 13 Jbeta primers. The repertoire was sequenced with immunoSEQ multiplex PCR; TCRdb's copy has only in-frame clones and lacks some. The sample records some 160,000 clones, approximately 79% being singletons. The specimen sequenced was PBMCs. Receptor source: a male donor in good health and CMV-seronegative.

This rearrangement joins TRBV7-2 to TRBJ2-2; a possible D gene is TRBD2 (7 bases). The CDR3 is 16 residues long. V gave up 5 bases and J gave up 1 base, with 14 bases separating them. Germline CDR1 is SGHTA and CDR2 is FQGNSA. The DNA for the CDR3 is TGTGCCAGCAGCAAACGAGGGGGGGTGAACACCGGGGAGCTGTTTTTT. This encodes CASSKRGGVNTGELFF.

The genes are TRBV25-1 and TRBJ2-6; tentative D call: TRBD2 (6 bases). Trimming removed 8 bases from V and 4 bases from J, with 21 bases in between. CDR1 MGHDK and CDR2 SYGVNS come from the germline V gene. The CDR3 has 17 residues. The CDR3 sequence is CASRKSVGGSGANVLTF. The CDR3 bases are TGTGCCAGCCGTAAATCGGTAGGAGGGTCCGGGGCCAACGTCCTGACTTTC.

The chain employs TRBV13 and TRBJ1-1, with D uncertain. From germline, CDR1 is PRHDT and CDR2 FYEKMQ (reference sequence). CDR3 length: 14 residues. Trimming removed 5 bases from V and 7 bases from J, with 17 bases in between. CDR3: CASSDRGRFSEAFF. The CDR3 nucleotides are TGTGCCAGCAGCGACCGGGGAAGATTTAGTGAAGCTTTCTTT. The full variable domain, completed using reference TRBV13 and TRBJ1-1, is AAGVIQSPRHLIKEKRETATLKCYPIPRHDTVYWYQQGPGQDPQFLISFYEKMQSDKGSIPDRFSAQQFSDYHSELNMSSLELGDSALYFCASSDRGRFSEAFFGQGTRLTVV.

The chain couples TRBV11-2 to TRBJ2-7; maybe TRBD1 (7 bases). Germline V lookup: CDR1 SGHAT, CDR2 FQNNGV. V gave up 1 base and J gave up 6 bases, with 13 bases separating them. The CDR3 length is 14 residues. CDR3 DNA sequence: TGTGCCAGCAGCTTAGTCTACAGGGGAGGCGAGCAGTACTTC. Translated, it gives CASSLVYRGGEQYF.

In this sample, this clone turned up once. The V and J genes are TRBV19 and TRBJ2-1; TRBD2 matches at 8 bases. This CDR3 spans 15 amino acids. Trimming took 4 bases from V and 1 from J; bases not matched to a gene: 3. The germline CDR1 and CDR2 sequences are LNHDA and SQIVND (reference sequence). In nucleotides, the CDR3 is TGTGCCAGTAGTACCCGACTAGCGTCCTACAATGAGCAGTTCTTC. Its translation is CASSTRLASYNEQFF. Variable domain in full (rest from reference TRBV19 and TRBJ2-1): DGGITQSPKYLFRKEGQNVTLSCEQNLNHDAMYWYRQDPGQGLRLIYYSQIVNDFQKGDIAEGYSVSREKKESFPLTVTSAQKNPTAFYLCASSTRLASYNEQFFGPGTRLTVL.

The chain's CDR3 is CASSPPSGTGLEQYF. The CDR3 DNA sequence: TGTGCCAGCTCACCTCCTTCCGGGACAGGGCTCGAGCAGTACTTC. The V call is TRBV18, the J call TRBJ2-5; 9 bases agree with TRBD1. The J call is doubtful: the DNA matches TRBJ2-7 better. CDR3 size: 15 residues. Germline V gene sequence: CDR1 KGHSH, CDR2 LQKENI.

V and J are TRBV6-6 and TRBJ1-5, with TRBD1 matching over 8 bases. This CDR3 comprises 14 residues. The ends lost 5 bases at V and 10 bases at J; junction bases unmatched: 10. Germline V gene sequence: CDR1 MNHNY, CDR2 SVGAGI (reference sequence). The CDR3 DNA is TGTGCCAGCAGTGAGAACAGGGGGGCCGGTCCCCAGCATTTT. Translated: CASSENRGAGPQHF.

This clone has a handful of counts. The V and J genes are TRBV2 and TRBJ2-3; perhaps TRBD2 as D (5 bases). CDR3 length: 13 residues. Between the trimmed V and J ends, which lost 7 bases and 0 bases, there was a span of 8 bases. Per the germline V gene, CDR1 is SNHLY and CDR2 is FYNNEI. CDR3 sequence: CASKRGSTDTQYF. The CDR3 coding sequence is TGTGCCAGCAAAAGAGGGAGCACAGATACGCAGTATTTT.

The rearrangement uses TRBV5-1 and TRBJ1-1; D is uncertain. V gave up 0 bases and J gave up 1 base, with 4 bases separating them. The CDR3 length is 13 residues. In germline, CDR1 is SGHRS, CDR2 YFSETQ. CDR3: CASSLGPNTEAFF. The DNA of the CDR3 is TGCGCCAGCAGCTTGGGGCCGAACACTGAAGCTTTCTTT.

This chain joins TRBV5-1 and TRBJ1-1, with a weak D call TRBD1 (6 bases). The CDR3 spans 16 residues. Germline CDR1 is SGHRS and CDR2 is YFSETQ. Trimming took 0 bases from V and 0 from J, leaving 12 bases between them. The CDR3 loop reads CASSLDKGDMNTEAFF. CDR3 bases: TGCGCCAGCAGCTTGGATAAAGGGGACATGAACACTGAAGCTTTCTTT.

The chain links TRBV25-1 to TRBJ2-7; 7 nucleotides match TRBD1. CDR1 and CDR2 from the germline V gene are MGHDK and SYGVNS. After removal of 8 bases from V and 3 bases from J, the junction contained 10 bases not matched to a gene. The CDR3 spans 14 residues. The CDR3 here is CASPDRVGDYEQYF. DNA for the CDR3: TGTGCCAGCCCCGACAGGGTAGGGGACTACGAGCAGTACTTC.

The chain has TRBV5-1 and TRBJ1-3; 8 nucleotides match TRBD1. CDR1 SGHRS and CDR2 YFSETQ come from the germline V gene. The length of the CDR3 is 17 residues. The V and J ends lost 0 bases and 0 bases, in that order; junction bases with no gene match: 5. The CDR3 spells CASSLGGQVFSGNTIYF. The CDR3 DNA is TGCGCCAGCAGCTTGGGGGGACAGGTTTTCTCTGGAAACACCATATATTTT.

The V gene is TRBV15, the J gene TRBJ2-5, with D possibly TRBD2 on 6 matching bases. V was cut by 3 bases and J by 0 bases, with 11 bases left in between. The CDR3 loop spans 15 amino acids. The germline CDR1 and CDR2 sequences are LNHNV and YYDKDF (reference sequence). The CDR3 sequence: CATSRGGADQETQYF. The DNA for the CDR3 is TGTGCCACCAGCAGGGGAGGAGCGGACCAAGAGACCCAGTACTTC.

The chain joins TRBV6-1 to TRBJ1-1, with 8 bases identical to TRBD1. J lost 5 bases, V lost 6 bases, and 5 bases had no gene match. CDR1 and CDR2 from the germline V gene are MNHNS and SASEGT. The length of the CDR3 is 13 residues. As DNA, the CDR3 is TGTGCCAGCAGACCGACAGGGGTGACTGAAGCTTTCTTT. As protein: CASRPTGVTEAFF.

This clone has more than one count but fewer than ten. This chain links TRBV6-1 with TRBJ1-2; 7 bases are a match to TRBD1. The germline V gene has CDR1 MNHNS and CDR2 SASEGT. The length of the CDR3 is 14 residues. Trimming at V came to 4 bases and at J to 10 bases, leaving 12 bases not matched to a gene. This CDR3 reads CASSVTGESLDYTF. Written as DNA, the CDR3 is TGTGCCAGCAGTGTAACAGGGGAGAGTCTTGACTACACCTTC.

The CDR3 sequence is CASSVDSGGMNTEAFF. As DNA, the CDR3 is TGTGCCAGCAGCGTAGACAGCGGGGGCATGAACACTGAAGCTTTCTTT. V is TRBV9 and J is TRBJ1-1, with D possibly matching TRBD1 (6 bases). The CDR3 sequence is 16 residues long. V lost 0 bases to trimming and J lost 0 bases, with 12 bases between them. Germline V gives CDR1 SGDLS, CDR2 YYNGEE.

The chain combines TRBV12-5 with TRBJ2-5; 7 bases line up with TRBD1. J lost 3 bases, V lost 1 base, and 2 bases had no gene match. Germline assignment: CDR1 LGHNT and CDR2 FRNRAP. CDR3 length equals 14 residues. CDR3 in amino acids: CASGLGQGEETQYF. The CDR3 DNA sequence: TGTGCTAGTGGTTTGGGACAGGGAGAAGAGACCCAGTACTTC.

The V call is TRBV6-5, the J call TRBJ1-2; 8 nucleotides match TRBD1. The V gene end was trimmed by 7 bases and the J gene end by 1 base; junction bases not matched to a gene: 5. Germline CDR1 reads MNHEY; CDR2 reads SVGAGI. This CDR3 is built from 14 residues. In DNA form, the CDR3 reads TGTGCCAGCAAGAGGACAGGGTATAACTATGGCTACACCTTC. Its protein is CASKRTGYNYGYTF.

Comment on this clone: The same CDR3 arises from other DNA sequences in this sample as well. This chain connects TRBV10-1 to TRBJ2-5; the match to TRBD1 covers 9 bases. Germline V CDR1 and CDR2: WNHNN, SYGVQD (reference sequence). The V gene end was trimmed by 8 bases and the J gene end by 2 bases; junction bases not matched to a gene: 3. The length of the CDR3 is 13 residues. CDR3 residues: CASSDRGQETQYF. The CDR3 DNA reads TGCGCCAGCTCGGACAGGGGTCAAGAGACCCAGTACTTC.

The CDR3 spells CASTRARRLTNEKLFF. The CDR3 coding sequence is TGTGCCTCGACGAGGGCTCGGCGGTTAACTAATGAAAAACTGTTTTTT. The chain combines TRBV30 with TRBJ1-4; no definite D call. This CDR3 contains 16 residues. Germline V lookup: CDR1 GTSNPN, CDR2 SVGIG (reference sequence). V gave up 7 bases and J gave up 1 base, with 19 bases separating them.